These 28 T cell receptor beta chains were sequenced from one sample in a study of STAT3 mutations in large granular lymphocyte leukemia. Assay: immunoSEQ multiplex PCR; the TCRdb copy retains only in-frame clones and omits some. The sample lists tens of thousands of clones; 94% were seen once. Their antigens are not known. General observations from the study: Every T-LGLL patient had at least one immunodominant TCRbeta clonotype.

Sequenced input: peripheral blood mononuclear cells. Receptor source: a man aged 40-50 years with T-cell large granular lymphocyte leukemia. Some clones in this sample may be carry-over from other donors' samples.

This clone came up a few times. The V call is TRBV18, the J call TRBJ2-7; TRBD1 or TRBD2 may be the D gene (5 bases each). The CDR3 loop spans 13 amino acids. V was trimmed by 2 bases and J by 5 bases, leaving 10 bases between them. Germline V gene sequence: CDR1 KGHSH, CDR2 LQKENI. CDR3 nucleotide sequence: TGTGCCAGCTCACCAGGGGGAGCGGACGAGCAGTACTTC. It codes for CASSPGGADEQYF.

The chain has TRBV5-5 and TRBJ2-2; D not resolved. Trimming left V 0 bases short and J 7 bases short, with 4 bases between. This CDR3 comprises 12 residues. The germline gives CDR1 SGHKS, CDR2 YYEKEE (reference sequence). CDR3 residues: CASSLGNGELFF. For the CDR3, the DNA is TGTGCCAGCAGCTTGGGGAACGGGGAGCTGTTTTTT. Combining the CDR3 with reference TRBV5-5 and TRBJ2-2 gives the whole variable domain DAGVTQSPTHLIKTRGQQVTLRCSPISGHKSVSWYQQVLGQGPQFIFQYYEKEERGRGNFPDRFSARQFPNYSSELNVNALLLGDSALYLCASSLGNGELFFGEGSRLTVL.

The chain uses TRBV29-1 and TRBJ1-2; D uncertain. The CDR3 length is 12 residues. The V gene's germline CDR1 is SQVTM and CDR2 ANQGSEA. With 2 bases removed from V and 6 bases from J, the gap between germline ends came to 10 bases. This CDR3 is CSVEKGRDGYTF. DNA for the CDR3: TGCAGCGTTGAAAAGGGAAGGGATGGCTACACCTTC.

CDR3 nucleotides: TGCGCCAGCAGCCCGGCGGGGGGAGGCACAGAAGCTTTCTTT. Encoded protein: CASSPAGGGTEAFF. The V and J genes are TRBV5-1 and TRBJ1-1; tentatively, D is TRBD1 (5 bases). Germline-derived CDR1 and CDR2 are SGHRS and YFSETQ. This CDR3 is 14 amino acids long. Deletions cut 4 bases from V and 8 bases from J, with 18 bases between. Based on the CDR3 plus reference TRBV5-1 and TRBJ1-1, the full variable domain is KAGVTQTPRYLIKTRGQQVTLSCSPISGHRSVSWYQQTPGQGLQFLFEYFSETQRNKGNFPGRFSGRQFSNSRSEMNVSTLELGDSALYLCASSPAGGGTEAFFGQGTRLTVV.

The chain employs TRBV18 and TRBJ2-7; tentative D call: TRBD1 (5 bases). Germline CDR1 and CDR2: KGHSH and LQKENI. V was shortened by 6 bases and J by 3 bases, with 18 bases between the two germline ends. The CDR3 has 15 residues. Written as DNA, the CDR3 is TGTGCCAGCTCGCTTTCAGGGAACGGTTACTACGAGCAGTACTTC. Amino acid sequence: CASSLSGNGYYEQYF.

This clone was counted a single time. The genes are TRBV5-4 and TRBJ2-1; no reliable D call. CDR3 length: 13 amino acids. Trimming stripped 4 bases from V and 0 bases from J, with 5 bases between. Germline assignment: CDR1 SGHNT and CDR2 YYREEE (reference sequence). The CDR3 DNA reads TGTGCCAGCAGCCAGAGCTCCTACAATGAGCAGTTCTTC. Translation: CASSQSSYNEQFF.

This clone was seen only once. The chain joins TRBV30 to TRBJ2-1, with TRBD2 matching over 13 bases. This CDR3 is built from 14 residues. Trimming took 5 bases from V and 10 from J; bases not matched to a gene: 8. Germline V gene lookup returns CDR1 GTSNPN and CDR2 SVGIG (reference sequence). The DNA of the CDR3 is TGTGCCTGGGGTACTAGCGGGGGGGGACAGGAGCAGTTCTTC. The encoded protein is CAWGTSGGGQEQFF.

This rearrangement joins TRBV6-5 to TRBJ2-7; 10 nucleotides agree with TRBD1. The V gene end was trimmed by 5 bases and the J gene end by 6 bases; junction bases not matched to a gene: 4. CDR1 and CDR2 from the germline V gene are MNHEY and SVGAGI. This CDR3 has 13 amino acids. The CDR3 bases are TGTGCCAGCAGTCCCCGACAGGGGGCCGAGCAGTACTTC. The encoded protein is CASSPRQGAEQYF.

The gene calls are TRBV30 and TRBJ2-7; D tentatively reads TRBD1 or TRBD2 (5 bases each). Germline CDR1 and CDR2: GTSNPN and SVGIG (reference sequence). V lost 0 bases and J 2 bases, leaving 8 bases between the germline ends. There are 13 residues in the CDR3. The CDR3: CAWSVPGPYEQYF. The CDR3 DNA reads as TGTGCCTGGAGTGTCCCGGGACCCTACGAGCAGTACTTC.

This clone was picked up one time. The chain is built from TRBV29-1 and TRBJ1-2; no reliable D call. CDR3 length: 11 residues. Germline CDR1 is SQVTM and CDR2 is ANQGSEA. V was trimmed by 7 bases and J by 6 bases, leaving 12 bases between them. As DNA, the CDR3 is TGCAGCGGAGCGGGGATGGATGGCTACACCTTC. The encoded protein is CSGAGMDGYTF.

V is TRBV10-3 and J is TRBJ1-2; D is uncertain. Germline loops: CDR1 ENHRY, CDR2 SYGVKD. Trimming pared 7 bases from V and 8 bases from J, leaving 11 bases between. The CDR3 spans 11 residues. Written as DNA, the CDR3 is TGTGCCATCACAGGAGGTTTAGGCTACACCTTC. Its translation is CAITGGLGYTF.

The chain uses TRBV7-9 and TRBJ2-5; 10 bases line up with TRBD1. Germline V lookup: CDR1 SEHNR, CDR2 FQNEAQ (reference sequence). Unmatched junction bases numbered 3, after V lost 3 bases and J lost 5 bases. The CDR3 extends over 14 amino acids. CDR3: CASSFWTGGETQYF. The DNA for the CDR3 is TGTGCCAGCAGCTTTTGGACAGGGGGGGAGACCCAGTACTTC.

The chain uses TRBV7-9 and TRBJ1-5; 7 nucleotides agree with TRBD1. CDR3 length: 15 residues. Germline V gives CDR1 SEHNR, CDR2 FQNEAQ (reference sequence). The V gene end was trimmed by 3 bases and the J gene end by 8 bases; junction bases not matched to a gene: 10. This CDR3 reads CASSLGQSPEEPQHF. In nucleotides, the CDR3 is TGTGCCAGCAGCTTGGGACAGTCACCTGAGGAGCCCCAGCATTTT.

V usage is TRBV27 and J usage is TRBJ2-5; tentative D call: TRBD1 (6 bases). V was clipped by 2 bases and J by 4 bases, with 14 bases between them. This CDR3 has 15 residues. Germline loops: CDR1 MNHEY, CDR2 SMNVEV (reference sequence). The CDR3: CASSLVGRGAETQYF. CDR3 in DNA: TGTGCCAGCAGTTTAGTCGGCAGGGGAGCAGAGACCCAGTACTTC.

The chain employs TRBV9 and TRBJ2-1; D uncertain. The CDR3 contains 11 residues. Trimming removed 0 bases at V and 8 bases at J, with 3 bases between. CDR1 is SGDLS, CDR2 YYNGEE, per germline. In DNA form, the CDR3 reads TGTGCCAGCAGCGTAGACGATGAGCAGTTCTTC. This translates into CASSVDDEQFF.

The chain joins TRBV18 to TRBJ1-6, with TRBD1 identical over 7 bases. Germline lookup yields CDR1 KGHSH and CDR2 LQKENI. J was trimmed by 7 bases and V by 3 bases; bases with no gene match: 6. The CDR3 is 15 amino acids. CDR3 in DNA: TGTGCCAGCTCACCCTCACAGGGGTACAATTCACCCCTCCACTTT. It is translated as CASSPSQGYNSPLHF.

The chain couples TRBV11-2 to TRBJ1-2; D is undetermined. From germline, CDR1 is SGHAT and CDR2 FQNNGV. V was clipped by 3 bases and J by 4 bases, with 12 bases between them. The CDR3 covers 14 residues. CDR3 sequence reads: CASSFQTRSYGYTF. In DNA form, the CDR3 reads TGTGCCAGCAGCTTTCAGACAAGGTCCTATGGCTACACCTTC.

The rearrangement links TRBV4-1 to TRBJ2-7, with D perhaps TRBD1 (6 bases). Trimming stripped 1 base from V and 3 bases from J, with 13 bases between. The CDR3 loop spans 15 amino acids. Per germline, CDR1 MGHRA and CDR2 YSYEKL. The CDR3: CASSQVEGGDYEQYF. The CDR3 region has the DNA TGCGCCAGCAGCCAAGTGGAAGGGGGAGACTACGAGCAGTACTTC.

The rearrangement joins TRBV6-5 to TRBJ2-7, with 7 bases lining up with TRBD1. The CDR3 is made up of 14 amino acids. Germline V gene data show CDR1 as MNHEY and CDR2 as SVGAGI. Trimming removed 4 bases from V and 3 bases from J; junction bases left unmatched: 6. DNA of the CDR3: TGTGCCAGCAGTTTATTGACAGGGAGCTACGAGCAGTACTTC. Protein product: CASSLLTGSYEQYF.

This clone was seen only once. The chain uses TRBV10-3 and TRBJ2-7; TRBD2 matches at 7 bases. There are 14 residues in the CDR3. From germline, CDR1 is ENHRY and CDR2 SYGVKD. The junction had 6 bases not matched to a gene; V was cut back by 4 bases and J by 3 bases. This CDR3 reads CAISVGSGVYEQYF. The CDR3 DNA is TGTGCCATCAGTGTTGGGAGCGGGGTCTACGAGCAGTACTTC.

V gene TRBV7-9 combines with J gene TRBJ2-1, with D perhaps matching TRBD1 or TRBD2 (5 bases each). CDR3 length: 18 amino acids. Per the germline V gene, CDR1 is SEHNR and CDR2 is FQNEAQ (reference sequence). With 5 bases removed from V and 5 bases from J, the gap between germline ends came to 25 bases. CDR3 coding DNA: TGTGCCAGCAGCCCCACACCTGCCCTGGGACGACGAAACAATGAGCAGTTCTTC. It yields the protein CASSPTPALGRRNNEQFF. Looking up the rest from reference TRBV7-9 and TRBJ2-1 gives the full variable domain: DTGVSQNPRHKITKRGQNVTFRCDPISEHNRLYWYRQTLGQGPEFLTYFQNEAQLEKSRLLSDRFSAERPKGSFSTLEIQRTEQGDSAMYLCASSPTPALGRRNNEQFFGPGTRLTVL.

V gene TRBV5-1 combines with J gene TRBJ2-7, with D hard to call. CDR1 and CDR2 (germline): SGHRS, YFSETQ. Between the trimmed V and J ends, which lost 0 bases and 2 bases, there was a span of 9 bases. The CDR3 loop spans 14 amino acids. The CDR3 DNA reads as TGCGCCAGCAGCTTGGAGTCAAGGCCCTACGAGCAGTACTTC. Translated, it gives CASSLESRPYEQYF.

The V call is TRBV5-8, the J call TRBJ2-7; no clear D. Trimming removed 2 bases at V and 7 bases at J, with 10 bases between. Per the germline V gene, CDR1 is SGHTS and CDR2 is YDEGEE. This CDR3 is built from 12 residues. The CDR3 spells CASSFVFGEQYF. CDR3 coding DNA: TGTGCCAGCAGCTTTGTGTTCGGGGAGCAGTACTTC.

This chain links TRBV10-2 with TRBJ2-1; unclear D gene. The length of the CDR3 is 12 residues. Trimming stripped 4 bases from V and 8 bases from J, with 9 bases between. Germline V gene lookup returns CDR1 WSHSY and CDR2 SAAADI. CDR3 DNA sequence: TGCGCCAGCAGTGTCAAGGTGGATGAGCAGTTCTTC. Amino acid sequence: CASSVKVDEQFF.

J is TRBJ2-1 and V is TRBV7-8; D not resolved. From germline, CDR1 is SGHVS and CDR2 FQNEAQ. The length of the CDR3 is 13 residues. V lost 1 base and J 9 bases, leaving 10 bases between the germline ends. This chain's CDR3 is CASSLGPLSEQFF. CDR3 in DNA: TGTGCCAGCAGCTTAGGGCCTTTGAGTGAGCAGTTCTTC.

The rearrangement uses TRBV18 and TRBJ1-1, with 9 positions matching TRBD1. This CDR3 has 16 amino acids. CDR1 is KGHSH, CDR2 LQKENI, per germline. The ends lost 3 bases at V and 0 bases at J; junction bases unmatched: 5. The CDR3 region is CASSPGQGTVNTEAFF. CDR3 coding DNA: TGTGCCAGCTCACCCGGACAGGGGACGGTGAACACTGAAGCTTTCTTT.

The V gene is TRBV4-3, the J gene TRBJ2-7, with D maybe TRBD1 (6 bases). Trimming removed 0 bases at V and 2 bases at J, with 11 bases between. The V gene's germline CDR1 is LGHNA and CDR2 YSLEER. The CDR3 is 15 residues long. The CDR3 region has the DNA TGCGCCAGCAGCCAAGAGAACAGGGTACCCTACGAGCAGTACTTC. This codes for CASSQENRVPYEQYF.

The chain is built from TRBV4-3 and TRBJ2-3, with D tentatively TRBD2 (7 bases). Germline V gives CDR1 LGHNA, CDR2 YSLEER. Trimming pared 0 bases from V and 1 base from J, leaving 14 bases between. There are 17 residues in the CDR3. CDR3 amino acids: CASSQDGRGQGTDTQYF. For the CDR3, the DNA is TGCGCCAGCAGCCAAGATGGGCGGGGGCAGGGCACAGATACGCAGTATTTT.